The sample holds many counts of the clone carrying this TCR beta chain. Its antigen is unknown. The sample comes from a study of regulatory T cells in long-lasting Graves disease. Broader study findings: New patients shared fewer public clonotypes (966) than persistent patients did (around 2,700). Patients with persistent disease showed a bias toward TRBV28, TRBJ1-2 and TRBJ2-5.

Construction of the TCR beta libraries employed iRepertoire HTBI primers in conjunction with Arm-PCR of CDR3 regions. In the authors' methods: Identified across the samples were 55 to 75 TRBV segments and 14 TRBJ segments. Each CDR3 protein gets one entry after TCRdb re-called the multiplex PCR reads with MiXCR. TCRdb's processing, not the authors', yielded these V and J calls. The profile shows 390,000 or so distinct CDR3 sequences, approximately 23% of them singletons. Time point of the sample: persistent/refractory GD, antithyroid drugs over 5 years with positive TRAb. Extracted PBMC RNA gave rise to the TCR library. The guidelines of the American Thyroid Association were the basis for diagnosing Graves' disease. V was shortened by 2 bases and J by 6 bases, with 10 bases between the two germline ends. The CDR3 runs 13 residues.

The receptor was isolated from a woman in her 40s with Graves disease. This chain connects TRBV12-3 or TRBV12-4 to TRBJ1-2; a possible D gene is TRBD1 (6 bases). The input for sequencing was peripheral blood mononuclear cells (PBMCs), taken when the disease was refractory, from a patient treated with antithyroid drugs. Here the CDR3 reads CASSLRGGDGYTF. The CDR3 region has the DNA TGTGCCAGCAGTTTAAGGGGGGGGGATGGCTACACCTTC.